The clone carrying this T cell receptor (beta chain) was seen at least ten times. The sample's time point: patch test 2, 6 weeks after DPC sensitization. Treatment described: therapeutic diphenylcyclopropenone sensitization with weekly scalp DPC. The CDR3 is made up of 15 amino acids. Germline V gene lookup returns CDR1 KGHSH and CDR2 LQKENI. Trimming at V came to 6 bases and at J to 2 bases, leaving 6 bases not matched to a gene. The record originates from a study of human T cells and chemical hapten exposure. One entry per CDR3 protein, called by TCRdb with MiXCR from the RACE reads. The repertoire includes 95,000 or so distinct CDR3 sequences, roughly 10% of them detected once, and 2.5% to 4% sits in the top ten.

The rearrangement uses TRBV18 and TRBJ2-1; 8 bases fit TRBD2. This specimen consisted of whole blood, obtained in connection with sensitization to the hapten diphenylcyclopropenone (DPC). This sequence was found in a woman between 40 and 55 years old with alopecia areata. Some clones in this sample may be carry-over from other donors' samples. DNA of the CDR3: TGTGCCAGCTCCCCAAGCGGGGGAACCTACAATGAGCAGTTCTTC. As protein: CASSPSGGTYNEQFF.